The present TCR beta chain was sequenced within a study of cytomegalovirus exposure and HLA in healthy donors. Profiled with immunoSEQ multiplex PCR; TCRdb holds only in-frame clones, not every one. The repertoire holds 250,000 to 300,000 clones, with 90% as singletons. Germline CDR1 and CDR2: SGHRS and YFSETQ. The CDR3 contains 18 residues. V was cut by 2 bases and J by 7 bases, with 27 bases left in between. This TCR derives from a woman in her late teens or twenties in good health and CMV-seronegative. The sample taken for sequencing was PBMCs. J is TRBJ2-5 and V is TRBV5-1, with a possible D match to TRBD2 (5 bases). The CDR3 nucleotides are TGCGCCAGCAGCTTAAGCCCGGGATACCCGAGCAGTTCAGGGACCCAGTACTTC. Protein: CASSLSPGYPSSSGTQYF.